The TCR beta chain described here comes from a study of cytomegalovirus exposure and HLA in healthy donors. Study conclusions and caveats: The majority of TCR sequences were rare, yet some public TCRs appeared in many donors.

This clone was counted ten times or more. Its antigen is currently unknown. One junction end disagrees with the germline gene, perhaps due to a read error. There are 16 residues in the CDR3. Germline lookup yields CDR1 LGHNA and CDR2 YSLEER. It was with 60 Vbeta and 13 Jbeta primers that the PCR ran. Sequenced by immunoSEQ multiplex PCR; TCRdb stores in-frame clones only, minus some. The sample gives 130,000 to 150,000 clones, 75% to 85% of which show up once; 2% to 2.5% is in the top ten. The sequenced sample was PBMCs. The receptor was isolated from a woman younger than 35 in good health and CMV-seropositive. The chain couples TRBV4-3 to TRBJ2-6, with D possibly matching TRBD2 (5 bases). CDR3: CASSEDEGSGANVLTF. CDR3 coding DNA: TGCGCCAGCAGCGAAGATGAGGGCTCTGGGGCCAACGTCCTGACTTTC.